The 18 T cell receptor beta chains in this list originate from one sample, sequenced in a study of T cells in Graves' hyperthyroidism and ophthalmopathy. The CDR3 regions of TCR beta were amplified from RNA transcripts. First-round RT-PCR targeting the TCR CDR3 was performed with the HTBI primer set. TCRdb re-derived calls from the multiplex PCR reads in MiXCR, one entry per CDR3 protein. The sample records 300,000 to 500,000 distinct CDR3 sequences, about 14% being singletons. Sequenced sample: blood. The receptors originated from a man in his fifties with Graves' ophthalmopathy.

This clonotype was seen repeatedly, ten times or more. V usage is TRBV20-1 and J usage is TRBJ1-5; no firm D call. Trimming stripped 6 bases from V and 2 bases from J, with 14 bases between. In germline, CDR1 is DFQATT, CDR2 SNEGSKA (reference sequence). This CDR3 has 14 residues. The CDR3 DNA follows: TGCAGTGCCCGTGGCAGGTTTGGCAATCAGCCCCAGCATTTT. It codes for CSARGRFGNQPQHF.

This clonotype showed up just a few times. The chain has TRBV5-1 and TRBJ2-6; TRBD1 agrees at 10 bases. Germline CDR1 and CDR2: SGHRS and YFSETQ. The CDR3 covers 17 residues. Trimming cost V 4 bases and J 0 bases; bases outside gene matches: 4. DNA of the CDR3: TGCGCCAGCAGCGGGGACAGGGGTTTCTCTGGGGCCAACGTCCTGACTTTC. As protein: CASSGDRGFSGANVLTF.

This clonotype was observed many times. This rearrangement joins TRBV3-1 to TRBJ1-1, with D maybe TRBD1 (5 bases). The germline gives CDR1 LGHDT, CDR2 YNNKEL (reference sequence). The CDR3 is 13 amino acids. V was shortened by 4 bases and J by 8 bases, with 14 bases between the two germline ends. Written as DNA, the CDR3 is TGTGCCAGCAGCCGTGGGGCCGGTCGGGAAGCTTTCTTT. Protein sequence: CASSRGAGREAFF.

This clonotype was recorded at least ten times. The chain couples TRBV10-3 to TRBJ2-7, with 7 bases aligning to TRBD2. The ends lost 3 bases at V and 4 bases at J; junction bases unmatched: 6. The germline V gene has CDR1 ENHRY and CDR2 SYGVKD. This CDR3 comprises 14 residues. The CDR3, as DNA: TGTGCCATCAGTGAAGGCGGGAGTAAGTACGAGCAGTACTTC. Translation: CAISEGGSKYEQYF.

This clonotype was detected only a few times. The chain carries TRBV7-2 and TRBJ2-5, with 11 bases matching TRBD2. CDR1 is SGHTA and CDR2 is FQGNSA in the germline V gene. The CDR3 covers 15 residues. Trimming took 5 bases from V and 7 from J; bases not matched to a gene: 9. CDR3: CASSRDSGRALTQYF. CDR3 DNA: TGTGCCAGCAGCCGCGATAGCGGGAGGGCCCTGACCCAGTACTTC.

The gene calls are TRBV5-1 and TRBJ1-1; D possibly corresponds to TRBD1 (5 bases). Germline values: CDR1 SGHRS, CDR2 YFSETQ. Between the trimmed V and J ends, which lost 1 base and 5 bases, there was a span of 15 bases. There are 15 residues in the CDR3. The CDR3 protein is CASSLSQGVKTEAFF. As DNA, the CDR3 is TGCGCCAGCAGCTTGAGTCAGGGAGTAAAGACTGAAGCTTTCTTT.

This clonotype was seen only once. J is TRBJ2-5 and V is TRBV7-9; TRBD2 matches at 7 bases. CDR3 size: 15 residues. With V trimmed by 0 bases and J by 2 bases, 3 bases remained unmatched. Germline V gives CDR1 SEHNR, CDR2 FQNEAQ (reference sequence). The CDR3 protein is CASSLAEGGQETQYF. As DNA, the CDR3 is TGTGCCAGCAGCTTAGCGGAGGGAGGGCAAGAGACCCAGTACTTC.

This clonotype was counted ten times or more. The chain is built from TRBV3-1 and TRBJ1-2, with D unclear. The V gene's germline CDR1 is LGHDT and CDR2 YNNKEL (reference sequence). V lost 3 bases, J lost 5 bases, and 16 bases lay in between. The CDR3 is made up of 15 amino acids. The CDR3 nucleotides read TGTGCCAGCAGCCATGACTTGAGACGGAAATATGGCTACACCTTC. Translated: CASSHDLRRKYGYTF.

The chain has TRBV29-1 and TRBJ2-3; a possible D gene is TRBD2 (6 bases). Germline values: CDR1 SQVTM, CDR2 ANQGSEA. This CDR3 has 16 amino acids. Between the trimmed V and J ends, which lost 1 base and 5 bases, there was a span of 19 bases. CDR3 DNA: TGCAGCGTTGAAGGTCCCGCGGAGGGCGTGGAAGATACGCAGTATTTT. This sequence encodes CSVEGPAEGVEDTQYF.

Points on this clonotype: A much bigger clone sits one base away, suggesting this may be a read error. V gene TRBV2 combines with J gene TRBJ1-4; the match to TRBD1 covers 7 bases. The CDR3 runs 13 residues. Germline trimming cut 6 bases from V and 6 bases from J; bases unmatched to any gene: 4. From germline, CDR1 is SNHLY and CDR2 FYNNEI. The CDR3 bases are TGTGCCAGCAGAAGCAGGGGGGATGAAAAACTGTTTTTT. This gives the protein CASRSRGDEKLFF.

The chain is built from TRBV2 and TRBJ2-3, with TRBD2 matching over 9 bases. CDR3 size: 16 residues. V was pared by 7 bases and J by 4 bases, with 12 bases of the junction left unmatched. Germline V gives CDR1 SNHLY, CDR2 FYNNEI. CDR3 sequence reads: CASTSSSSGTSDTQYF. In DNA form, the CDR3 reads TGTGCCAGCACAAGTTCCTCTAGCGGGACCTCAGATACGCAGTATTTT.

The chain recombines TRBV10-1 with TRBJ2-2; a possible D gene is TRBD2 (6 bases). Germline values: CDR1 WNHNN, CDR2 SYGVQD (reference sequence). The V end was cut by 8 bases, the J end by 5 bases, with 6 bases between. There are 11 residues in the CDR3. This CDR3 reads CASGRTGELFF. CDR3 in DNA: TGCGCCAGCGGGAGGACCGGGGAGCTGTTTTTT.

This clonotype was detected ten times or more. This sequence joins TRBV2 and TRBJ2-7; 10 positions agree with TRBD1. V shed 7 bases and J 7 bases; nucleotides not matched to a gene: 4. The CDR3 extends over 12 amino acids. The V gene's germline CDR1 is SNHLY and CDR2 FYNNEI. As DNA, the CDR3 is TGTGCCAGCACTGACAGGGGGCATGAGCAGTACTTC. Translating it yields CASTDRGHEQYF.

This clonotype was picked up many times. V gene TRBV3-1 combines with J gene TRBJ1-5; no reliable D call. The germline V gene encodes CDR1 LGHDT and CDR2 YNNKEL (reference sequence). Trimming pared 2 bases from V and 2 bases from J, leaving 4 bases between. The CDR3 is 13 residues long. CDR3 bases: TGTGCCAGCAGCCAAATGGGCAATCAGCCCCAGCATTTT. The encoded protein is CASSQMGNQPQHF.

J is TRBJ2-1 and V is TRBV3-1; 11 positions agree with TRBD2. The CDR3 runs to 18 residues. V was pared by 4 bases and J by 1 base, with 9 bases of the junction left unmatched. The germline V gene encodes CDR1 LGHDT and CDR2 YNNKEL (reference sequence). The CDR3 region is CASSRLAGGARSYNEQFF. CDR3 nucleotide sequence: TGTGCCAGCAGCCGTCTAGCGGGAGGTGCCCGATCCTACAATGAGCAGTTCTTC.

To note about this clonotype: Given a much more abundant clone one base away, this may be a read error. This chain links TRBV5-1 with TRBJ1-3; D gene ambiguous. The CDR3 runs 13 residues. CDR1 is SGHRS, CDR2 YFSETQ, per germline. The DNA of the CDR3 is TGCGACAGCAGCTTGGCCTCTGGAAACACCATATATTTT. Translated: CDSSLASGNTIYF.

The sample holds a few counts of this clonotype. The rearrangement uses TRBV29-1 and TRBJ1-5; possible D gene TRBD1, 5 bases. Trimming took 0 bases from V and 8 from J, leaving 8 bases between them. Germline values: CDR1 SQVTM, CDR2 ANQGSEA. The CDR3 covers 12 residues. Here the CDR3 DNA reads TGCAGCGTTGAAGATGGGGGGGAGCCCCAGCATTTT. It translates to CSVEDGGEPQHF.

A word on this clonotype: This sequence may be a read error, since a much larger clone differs from it by one base. The chain couples TRBV20-1 to TRBJ2-1; D possibly corresponds to TRBD2 (5 bases). Per germline, CDR1 DFQATT and CDR2 SNEGSKA (reference sequence). The CDR3 is 15 amino acids. In DNA, the CDR3 is TGCAGTGCGCTCCGGACTCCATTGCGCTACAATGGGCAGTTCTTC. This codes for CSALRTPLRYNGQFF.